Each of the 5 T cell receptor beta chains below was sequenced from the same sample in a study of blood T cell repertoires in COVID-19. Data came from immunoSEQ multiplex PCR; TCRdb stores just in-frame clones and leaves some out. The repertoire has 300,000 to 450,000 clones, about 90% of them found once; the top ten carry more than 1%. Sequencing input: PBMCs or T cells enriched from blood (not recorded which). Every receptor here comes from a young woman who had recovered from COVID-19.

CDR3 region: CASSLVSGGDNYGYTF. For the CDR3, the DNA is TGTGCCAGCAGCTTAGTATCGGGGGGTGATAACTATGGCTACACCTTC. J is TRBJ1-2 and V is TRBV7-9; perhaps TRBD1 as D (5 bases). The CDR3 is 16 residues long. V lost 1 base to trimming and J lost 1 base, with 13 bases between them. Looked up from germline, CDR1 is SEHNR and CDR2 is FQNEAQ (reference sequence). Together with reference TRBV7-9 and TRBJ1-2, the CDR3 gives the full variable domain: DTGVSQNPRHKITKRGQNVTFRCDPISEHNRLYWYRQTLGQGPEFLTYFQNEAQLEKSRLLSDRFSAERPKGSFSTLEIQRTEQGDSAMYLCASSLVSGGDNYGYTFGSGTRLTVV.

Only a few counts were recorded for this clone. The chain couples TRBV9 to TRBJ1-3; D is uncertain. CDR3 length: 13 residues. V lost 6 bases and J lost 0, with 7 bases in between. Per germline, CDR1 SGDLS and CDR2 YYNGEE. CDR3 amino acids: CASNPDSGNTIYF. DNA for the CDR3: TGTGCCAGCAACCCAGACTCTGGAAACACCATATATTTT.

V gene TRBV6-5 combines with J gene TRBJ1-2, with 7 bases aligning to TRBD1. The ends lost 2 bases at V and 8 bases at J; junction bases unmatched: 5. The CDR3 is made up of 13 amino acids. The germline V gene encodes CDR1 MNHEY and CDR2 SVGAGI. CDR3 region: CASSYRQGGGYTF. CDR3 in DNA: TGTGCCAGCAGTTACCGACAGGGAGGCGGCTACACCTTC.

The chain uses TRBV19 and TRBJ2-5; 7 nucleotides agree with TRBD2. CDR1 LNHDA and CDR2 SQIVND come from the germline V gene (reference sequence). The V gene end was trimmed by 3 bases and the J gene end by 1 base; junction bases not matched to a gene: 5. There are 15 residues in the CDR3. CDR3 residues: CASSMTGTTQETQYF. In DNA, the CDR3 is TGTGCCAGTAGTATGACCGGGACTACCCAAGAGACCCAGTACTTC.

The rearrangement links TRBV15 to TRBJ1-3; TRBD1 might be the D (6 bases). Deletions cut 3 bases from V and 1 base from J, with 10 bases between. Germline CDR1 and CDR2: LNHNV and YYDKDF (reference sequence). The CDR3 contains 15 residues. The CDR3 here is CATSSGGQSGNTIYF. The CDR3 DNA sequence: TGTGCCACCAGCAGCGGAGGACAGTCTGGAAACACCATATATTTT.